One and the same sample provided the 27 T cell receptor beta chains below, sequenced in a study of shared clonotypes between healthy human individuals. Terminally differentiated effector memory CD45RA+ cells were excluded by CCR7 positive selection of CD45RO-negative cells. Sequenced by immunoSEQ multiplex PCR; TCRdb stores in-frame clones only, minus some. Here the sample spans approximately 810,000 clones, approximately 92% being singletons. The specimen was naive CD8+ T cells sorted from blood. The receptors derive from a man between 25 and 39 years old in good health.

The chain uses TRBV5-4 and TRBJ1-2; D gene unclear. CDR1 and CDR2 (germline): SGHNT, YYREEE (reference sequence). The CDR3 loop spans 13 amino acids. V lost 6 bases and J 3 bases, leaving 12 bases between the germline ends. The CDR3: CASTLARDYGYTF. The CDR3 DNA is TGTGCCAGCACCCTCGCGCGGGACTATGGCTACACCTTC. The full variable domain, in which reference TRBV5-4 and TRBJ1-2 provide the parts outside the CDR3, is ETGVTQSPTHLIKTRGQQVTLRCSSQSGHNTVSWYQQALGQGPQFIFQYYREEENGRGNFPPRFSGLQFPNYSSELNVNALELDDSALYLCASTLARDYGYTFGSGTRLTVV.

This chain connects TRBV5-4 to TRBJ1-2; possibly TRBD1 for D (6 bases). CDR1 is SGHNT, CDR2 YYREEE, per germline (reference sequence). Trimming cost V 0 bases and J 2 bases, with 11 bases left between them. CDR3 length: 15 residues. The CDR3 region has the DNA TGTGCCAGCAGCTTGGGCCCCGGACAGAACTATGGCTACACCTTC. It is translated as CASSLGPGQNYGYTF.

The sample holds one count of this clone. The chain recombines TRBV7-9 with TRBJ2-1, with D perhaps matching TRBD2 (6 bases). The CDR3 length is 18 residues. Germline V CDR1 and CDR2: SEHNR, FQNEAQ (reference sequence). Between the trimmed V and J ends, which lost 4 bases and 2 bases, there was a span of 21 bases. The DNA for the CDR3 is TGTGCCAGCAGCTCCTTTCTCATCCGGGACTCGCCCTACAATGAGCAGTTCTTC. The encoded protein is CASSSFLIRDSPYNEQFF.

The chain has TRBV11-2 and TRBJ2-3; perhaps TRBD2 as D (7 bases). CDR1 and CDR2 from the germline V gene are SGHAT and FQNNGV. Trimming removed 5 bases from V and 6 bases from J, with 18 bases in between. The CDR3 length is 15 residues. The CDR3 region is CASSAGLGGWDTQYF. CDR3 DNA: TGTGCCAGCAGCGCCGGACTAGGGGGTTGGGATACGCAGTATTTT.

In DNA, the CDR3 is TGTGCCAGCAGCCCCGGCGGGGGTATGTCCTACGAGCAGTACTTC. Amino acid sequence: CASSPGGGMSYEQYF. This sequence joins TRBV9 and TRBJ2-7; 7 bases align to TRBD2. The CDR3 totals 15 residues. Germline V gives CDR1 SGDLS, CDR2 YYNGEE. The junction had 8 bases not matched to a gene; V was cut back by 4 bases and J by 1 base. The whole variable domain, filled in from reference TRBV9 and TRBJ2-7, reads DSGVTQTPKHLITATGQRVTLRCSPRSGDLSVYWYQQSLDQGLQFLIQYYNGEERAKGNILERFSAQQFPDLHSELNLSSLELGDSALYFCASSPGGGMSYEQYFGPGTRLTVT.

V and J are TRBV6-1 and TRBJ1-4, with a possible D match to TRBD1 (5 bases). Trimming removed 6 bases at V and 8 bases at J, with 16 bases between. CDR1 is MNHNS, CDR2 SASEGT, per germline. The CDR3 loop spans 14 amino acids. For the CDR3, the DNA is TGTGCCAGCAGGGGACTCCCTTCCGGAGAAAAACTGTTTTTT. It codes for CASRGLPSGEKLFF.

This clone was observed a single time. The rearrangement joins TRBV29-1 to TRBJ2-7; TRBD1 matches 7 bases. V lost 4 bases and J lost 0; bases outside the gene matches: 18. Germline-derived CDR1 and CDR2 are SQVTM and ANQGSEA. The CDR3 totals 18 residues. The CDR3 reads CSVGYSGATGTDSYEQYF. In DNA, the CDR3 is TGCAGCGTTGGCTACTCTGGGGCTACCGGGACAGACTCCTACGAGCAGTACTTC.

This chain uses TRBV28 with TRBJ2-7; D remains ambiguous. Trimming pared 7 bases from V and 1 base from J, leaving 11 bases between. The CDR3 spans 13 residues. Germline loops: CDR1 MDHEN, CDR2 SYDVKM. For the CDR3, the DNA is TGTGCCAGCAAGGATTCGGGTTCCTACGAGCAGTACTTC. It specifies CASKDSGSYEQYF.

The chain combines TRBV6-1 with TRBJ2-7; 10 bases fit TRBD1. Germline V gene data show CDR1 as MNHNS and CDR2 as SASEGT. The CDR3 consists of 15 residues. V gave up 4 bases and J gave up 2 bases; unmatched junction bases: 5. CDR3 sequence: CASSAPGTGAYEQYF. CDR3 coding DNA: TGTGCCAGCAGTGCGCCCGGGACAGGGGCCTACGAGCAGTACTTC.

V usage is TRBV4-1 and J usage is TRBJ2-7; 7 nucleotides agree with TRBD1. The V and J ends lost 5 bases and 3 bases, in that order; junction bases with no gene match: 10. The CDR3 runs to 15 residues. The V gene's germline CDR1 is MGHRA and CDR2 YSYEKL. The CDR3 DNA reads TGCGCCAGCAGCTTAATTCCGGGACAGAACTACGAGCAGTACTTC. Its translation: CASSLIPGQNYEQYF.

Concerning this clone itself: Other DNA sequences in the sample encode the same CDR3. The CDR3 coding sequence is TGCAGCGTTGAAGGTGGGACAGGGTCGAGAGGCTACACCTTC. It codes for CSVEGGTGSRGYTF. J is TRBJ1-2 and V is TRBV29-1, with 9 positions matching TRBD1. V shed 1 base and J 8 bases; nucleotides not matched to a gene: 8. CDR3 length equals 14 residues. The germline gives CDR1 SQVTM, CDR2 ANQGSEA.

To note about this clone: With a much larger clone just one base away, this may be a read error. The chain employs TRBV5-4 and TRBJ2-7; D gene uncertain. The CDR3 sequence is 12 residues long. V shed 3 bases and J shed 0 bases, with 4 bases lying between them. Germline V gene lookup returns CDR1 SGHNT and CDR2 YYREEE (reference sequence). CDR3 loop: CASSSDSYEQYF. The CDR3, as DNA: TGTGCCAGCAGCTCGGACTCCTACGAGCAGTACTTC.

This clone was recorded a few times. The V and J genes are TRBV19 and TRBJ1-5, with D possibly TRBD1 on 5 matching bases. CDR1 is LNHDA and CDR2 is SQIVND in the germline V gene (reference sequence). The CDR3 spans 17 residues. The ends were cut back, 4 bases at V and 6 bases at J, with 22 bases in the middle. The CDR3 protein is CASSRGSLQGGIQPQHF. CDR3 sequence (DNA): TGTGCCAGTAGTAGGGGCTCTCTCCAGGGAGGGATTCAGCCCCAGCATTTT.

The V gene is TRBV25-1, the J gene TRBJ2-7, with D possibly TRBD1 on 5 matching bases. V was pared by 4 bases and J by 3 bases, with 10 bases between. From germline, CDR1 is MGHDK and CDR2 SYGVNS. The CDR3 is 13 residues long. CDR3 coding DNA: TGTGCCAGCAGTGTCAGGGATTTCTACGAGCAGTACTTC. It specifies CASSVRDFYEQYF.

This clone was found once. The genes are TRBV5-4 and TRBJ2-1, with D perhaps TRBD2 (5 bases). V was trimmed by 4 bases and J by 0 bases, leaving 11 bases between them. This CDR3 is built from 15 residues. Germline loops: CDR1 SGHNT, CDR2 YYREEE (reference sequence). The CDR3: CASSKERISYNEQFF. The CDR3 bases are TGTGCCAGCAGCAAGGAGCGGATCTCCTACAATGAGCAGTTCTTC.

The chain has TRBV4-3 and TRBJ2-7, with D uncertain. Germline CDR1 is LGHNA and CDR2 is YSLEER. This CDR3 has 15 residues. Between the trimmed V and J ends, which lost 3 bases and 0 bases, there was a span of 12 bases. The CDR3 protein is CASSQVALGSYEQYF. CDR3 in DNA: TGCGCCAGCAGCCAGGTGGCACTGGGCTCCTACGAGCAGTACTTC.

The CDR3 nucleotides read TGTGCCAGCAGTTGGCCCCGGGCCTACGAGCAGTACTTC. Its translation: CASSWPRAYEQYF. The chain carries TRBV28 and TRBJ2-7; D call uncertain. The CDR3 spans 13 residues. V gave up 4 bases and J gave up 2 bases, with 9 bases separating them. The germline V gene has CDR1 MDHEN and CDR2 SYDVKM.

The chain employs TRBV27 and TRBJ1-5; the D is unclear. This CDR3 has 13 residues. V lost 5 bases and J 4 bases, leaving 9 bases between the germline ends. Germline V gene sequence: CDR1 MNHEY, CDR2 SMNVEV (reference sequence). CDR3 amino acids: CASSAAGNQPQHF. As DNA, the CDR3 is TGTGCCAGCAGTGCGGCGGGGAATCAGCCCCAGCATTTT.

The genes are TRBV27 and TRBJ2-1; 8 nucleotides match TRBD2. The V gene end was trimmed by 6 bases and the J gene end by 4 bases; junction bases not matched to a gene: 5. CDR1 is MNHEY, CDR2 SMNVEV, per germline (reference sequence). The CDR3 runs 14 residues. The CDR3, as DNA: TGTGCCAGCAGCATTAGCGGGACTTACAATGAGCAGTTCTTC. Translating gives CASSISGTYNEQFF.

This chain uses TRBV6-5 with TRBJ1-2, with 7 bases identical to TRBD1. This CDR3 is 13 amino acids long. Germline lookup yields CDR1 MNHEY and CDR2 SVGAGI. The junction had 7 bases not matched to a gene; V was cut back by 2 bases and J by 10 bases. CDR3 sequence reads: CASSYPGQPIYTF. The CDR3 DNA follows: TGTGCCAGCAGTTACCCGGGACAGCCAATCTACACCTTC.

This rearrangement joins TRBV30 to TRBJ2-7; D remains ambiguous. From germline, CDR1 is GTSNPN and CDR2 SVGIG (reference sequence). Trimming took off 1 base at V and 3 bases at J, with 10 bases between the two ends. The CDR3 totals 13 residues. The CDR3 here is CAWSANIGYEQYF. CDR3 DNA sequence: TGTGCCTGGAGTGCCAACATTGGCTACGAGCAGTACTTC.

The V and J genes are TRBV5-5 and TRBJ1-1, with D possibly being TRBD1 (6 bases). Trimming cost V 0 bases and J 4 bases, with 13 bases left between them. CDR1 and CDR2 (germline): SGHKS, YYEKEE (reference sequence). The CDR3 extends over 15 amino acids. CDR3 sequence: CASSLVGGVSTEAFF. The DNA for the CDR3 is TGTGCCAGCAGCTTGGTAGGGGGAGTGAGCACTGAAGCTTTCTTT.

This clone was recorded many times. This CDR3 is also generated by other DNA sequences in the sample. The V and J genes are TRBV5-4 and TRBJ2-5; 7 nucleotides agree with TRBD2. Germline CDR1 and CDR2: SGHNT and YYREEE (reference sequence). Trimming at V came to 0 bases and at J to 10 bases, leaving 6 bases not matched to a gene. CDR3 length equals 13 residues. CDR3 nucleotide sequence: TGTGCCAGCAGCTTGGGGGATAGCGGGTTCCAGTACTTC. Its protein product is CASSLGDSGFQYF.

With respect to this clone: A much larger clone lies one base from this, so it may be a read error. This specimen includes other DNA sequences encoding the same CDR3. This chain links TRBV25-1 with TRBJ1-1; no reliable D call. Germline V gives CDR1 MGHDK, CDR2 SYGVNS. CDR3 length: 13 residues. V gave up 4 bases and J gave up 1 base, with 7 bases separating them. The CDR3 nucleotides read TGTGCCAGCAGTGTAGGAGGGAACACTGAAGCTTTCTTT. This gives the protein CASSVGGNTEAFF.

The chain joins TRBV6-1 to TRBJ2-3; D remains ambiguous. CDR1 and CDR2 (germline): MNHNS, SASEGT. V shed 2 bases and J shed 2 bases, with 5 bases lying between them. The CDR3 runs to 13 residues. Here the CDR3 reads CASSETTTDTQYF. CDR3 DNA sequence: TGTGCCAGCAGTGAAACAACCACAGATACGCAGTATTTT.

Here the CDR3 reads CAISRDLTYEQYF. For the CDR3, the DNA is TGTGCCATCTCCCGGGACCTTACCTACGAGCAGTACTTC. The chain employs TRBV10-3 and TRBJ2-7, with D possibly called TRBD1 or TRBD2 (5 bases each). From germline, CDR1 is ENHRY and CDR2 SYGVKD. V lost 8 bases to trimming and J lost 2 bases, with 13 bases between them. This CDR3 is 13 amino acids long.

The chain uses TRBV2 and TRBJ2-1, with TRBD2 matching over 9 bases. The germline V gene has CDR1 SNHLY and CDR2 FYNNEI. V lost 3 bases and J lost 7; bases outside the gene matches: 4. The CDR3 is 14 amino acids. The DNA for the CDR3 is TGTGCCAGCAGTGACGCGGGAGGGGCAAATGAGCAGTTCTTC. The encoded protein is CASSDAGGANEQFF.